A selection of T cell receptor beta chains follows, all from one sample in a study of cytomegalovirus exposure and HLA in healthy donors. Method: immunoSEQ multiplex PCR; TCRdb's copy keeps in-frame clones and lacks some. The repertoire holds some 74,000 clones, with 80% as singletons. Sequenced: PBMCs. These receptors were obtained from a male donor in good health and CMV-seronegative. The conserved cysteine and the conserved F or W are not part of the CDR3 here. Clone size is given for some rows only: seen once, a few or many times, or a class if the clone is expanded.

j_call,clone_size,v_call,cdr3_aa
TRBJ2-2,NA,TRBV10-3,AIAGGARTGELF
TRBJ2-3,NA,TRBV5-1,ASSSPGGDTQY
TRBJ1-2,NA,TRBV7-9,ASSPAGGNGYT
TRBJ1-3,few,TRBV6-5,ASSRTGTGNTIY
TRBJ2-1,NA,TRBV6-1,ASNEPGHANNEQF
TRBJ1-1,NA,TRBV30,AWSPGGASEAF
TRBJ1-2,NA,TRBV7-9,ASSLDSPYGYT
TRBJ2-5,NA,TRBV7-9,SSSFSQETQY
TRBJ2-1,NA,TRBV4-3,ASSQDSAQNEQF
TRBJ2-7,NA,TRBV5-5,ASSNSEWTGTYEQY
TRBJ2-2,NA,TRBV30,AWFDRTNTGELF
TRBJ2-3,NA,TRBV9,ASSINPSGGYDTQY
TRBJ2-1,few,TRBV5-1,ASSEMGAGGPGEQF
TRBJ2-3,NA,TRBV5-1,ASRNGTGSTDTQY
TRBJ1-2,NA,TRBV11-2,ASSRDSLYGYT
TRBJ2-7,NA,TRBV14,ARTQGRAGGEDEQY
TRBJ2-7,NA,TRBV6-1,ASSLAGVGHAEQY
TRBJ1-2,NA,TRBV14,ASSRAGGLYGYT
TRBJ2-1,NA,TRBV7-2,ASSLKGELAGGQF
TRBJ1-5,NA,TRBV2,ASSRDRTGYQPQH
TRBJ2-7,NA,TRBV6-1,ASSVDRAYYEQY
TRBJ1-5,NA,TRBV6-1,ASSVMGQNLYQPQH
TRBJ2-7,NA,TRBV27,ASSLSASGSSEQY